This T cell receptor beta chain is from a study of T-cell reconstitution after alpha-beta-depleted transplantation in children. Whole-study results and caveats: Newly made T cells mostly supplied T-cell counts and diversity one year after transplant.

Germline V gene sequence: CDR1 DFQATT, CDR2 SNEGSKA (reference sequence). Trimming took 6 bases from V and 5 from J, leaving 19 bases between them. CDR3 length equals 15 residues. Points on this clonotype: Its antigen is as yet unknown.

TCRbeta library preparation incorporated unique molecular identifiers. TCRdb fed the PCR reads into MiXCR, producing one record per CDR3 protein. Found here are fewer than 350,000 distinct CDR3 sequences, roughly 7.8% of them singletons; the top ten hold about 9.1%. The specimen comprised peripheral blood, sampled 360 days after TCRalphabeta/CD19-depleted stem cell transplant. The clonotype comes from a female patient aged 2 to 10 who had a stem cell transplant for Fanconi anemia, so the T cells may come from the graft donor. The V and J genes are TRBV20-1 and TRBJ1-4; no clear D. In nucleotides, the CDR3 is TGCAGTGCCCCCCTCGCGGGCAGGCGAAATGAAAAACTGTTTTTT. Its protein is CSAPLAGRRNEKLFF.